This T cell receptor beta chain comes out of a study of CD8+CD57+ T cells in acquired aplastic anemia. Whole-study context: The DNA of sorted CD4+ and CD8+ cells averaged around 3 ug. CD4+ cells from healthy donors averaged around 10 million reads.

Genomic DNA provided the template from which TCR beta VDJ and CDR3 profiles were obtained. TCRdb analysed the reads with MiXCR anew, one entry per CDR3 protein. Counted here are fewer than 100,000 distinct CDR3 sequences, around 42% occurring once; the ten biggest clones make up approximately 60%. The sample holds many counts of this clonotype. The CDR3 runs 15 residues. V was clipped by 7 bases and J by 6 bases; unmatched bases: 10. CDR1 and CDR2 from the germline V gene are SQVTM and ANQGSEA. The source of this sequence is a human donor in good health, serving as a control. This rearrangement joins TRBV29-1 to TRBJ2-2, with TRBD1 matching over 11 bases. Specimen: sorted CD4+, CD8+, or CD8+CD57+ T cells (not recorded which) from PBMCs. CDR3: CSAHRGQGDAGELFF. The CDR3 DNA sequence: TGCAGCGCACACAGGGGACAGGGGGACGCCGGGGAGCTGTTTTTT.